This T cell receptor beta chain appears in the sequencing data of a study of blood T cell repertoires in COVID-19. The overall study: The United States, Italy and Spain were the sources of the acute and convalescent COVID-19 samples. Sources were T cells, B-cell-depleted T cells, or PBMCs; the material itself was cDNA or gDNA.

V was pared by 6 bases and J by 3 bases, with 12 bases of the junction left unmatched. CDR1 SQVTM and CDR2 ANQGSEA come from the germline V gene. This CDR3 is built from 18 residues. In the authors' workflow: Nucleated cell number was recorded as an estimate derived from reference gene primer amplification. Measured with immunoSEQ multiplex PCR; TCRdb has only the in-frame clones, and not every one. The D gene and trimming were derived from the DNA, and the V and J assignments and clone size from that table. The repertoire holds fewer than 120,000 clones, with approximately 90% as singletons. The chain carries TRBV29-1 and TRBJ2-2, with TRBD2 identical over 14 bases. Sequencing was done on a sample of peripheral blood. The receptor was isolated from a woman in her forties or fifties with acute or convalescent COVID-19. Here the CDR3 reads CSVQTSGRALGYTGELFF. CDR3 DNA: TGCAGCGTCCAGACTAGCGGGAGGGCCCTCGGGTACACCGGGGAGCTGTTTTTT.